This T cell receptor (beta chain) appears in the sequencing data of a study of blood T cell repertoires in COVID-19. Germline CDR1 and CDR2: LNHDA and SQIVND (reference sequence). Deletions cut 6 bases from V and 0 bases from J, with 14 bases between. The CDR3 has 16 residues. The authors' processing: Estimation of nucleated cell counts relied on the amplification of reference gene primers. The data were produced by immunoSEQ multiplex PCR, yet TCRdb's version contains in-frame clones alone and is incomplete. V and J calls and clone size follow that table, whereas D and trimming were derived from the DNA. Among 100,000 or so clones listed, more than 75% were seen once.

Input material: peripheral blood. The rearrangement links TRBV19 to TRBJ1-4; perhaps TRBD1 as D (6 bases). This clonotype was obtained from a man between 45 and 60 years old with active or convalescent COVID-19. The CDR3 reads CASSLQGLTTNEKLFF. The DNA of the CDR3 is TGTGCCAGTAGCCTACAGGGACTAACAACTAATGAAAAACTGTTTTTT.